The 7 T cell receptor beta chains in this list originate from one sample, sequenced in a study of blood T cell repertoires in COVID-19. The protocol was immunoSEQ multiplex PCR, while the TCRdb copy is restricted to in-frame clones and leaves out a portion. The data show 78,000 or so clones, approximately 80% seen once. The source material was peripheral blood. The receptors stem from a human donor in a cohort sampled during active COVID-19.

The V gene is TRBV6-6, the J gene TRBJ2-1, with a possible D match to TRBD1 (6 bases). Germline V lookup: CDR1 MNHNY, CDR2 SVGAGI (reference sequence). The CDR3 spans 15 residues. Trimming took off 8 bases at V and 3 bases at J, with 17 bases between the two ends. The CDR3 DNA reads as TGTGCCAGCGGGGTACAGGGAAAAAACTACAATGAGCAGTTCTTC. Translation gives CASGVQGKNYNEQFF.

This clone appeared a single time. The chain couples TRBV6-5 to TRBJ1-4; D is undetermined. Trimming removed 1 base at V and 0 bases at J, with 9 bases between. The CDR3 length is 16 residues. Germline CDR1 and CDR2: MNHEY and SVGAGI. The CDR3 loop is CASSYYSETTNEKLFF. The CDR3 DNA reads TGTGCCAGCAGTTACTATTCGGAGACAACTAATGAAAAACTGTTTTTT.

This chain joins TRBV11-3 and TRBJ1-4; D perhaps matches TRBD1 (6 bases). The V gene's germline CDR1 is SGHNT and CDR2 YENEEA. V was trimmed by 3 bases and J by 5 bases, leaving 7 bases between them. The length of the CDR3 is 13 residues. Written as DNA, the CDR3 is TGTGCCAGCAGCTTGAGGGGGAATGAAAAACTGTTTTTT. This encodes CASSLRGNEKLFF.

This chain connects TRBV6-5 to TRBJ1-1; perhaps TRBD1 as D (5 bases). CDR1 MNHEY and CDR2 SVGAGI come from the germline V gene. CDR3 length: 14 residues. V was pared by 6 bases and J by 5 bases, with 16 bases between. The CDR3 protein is CASRIQTTGTEAFF. The CDR3 bases are TGTGCCAGCAGGATACAGACCACAGGAACTGAAGCTTTCTTT.

This clone has just a few counts. The gene calls are TRBV13 and TRBJ1-3, with D perhaps matching TRBD1 (5 bases). CDR1 and CDR2 from the germline V gene are PRHDT and FYEKMQ (reference sequence). This CDR3 comprises 14 residues. Trimming shortened V by 5 bases and J by 2 bases, and 10 bases separated the two germline ends. The CDR3 sequence: CASSMTETGNTIYF. The CDR3 coding sequence is TGTGCCAGCAGCATGACAGAGACTGGAAACACCATATATTTT.

The chain links TRBV29-1 to TRBJ1-2; no firm D call. CDR1 and CDR2 (germline): SQVTM, ANQGSEA. Trimming removed 0 bases from V and 4 bases from J, with 12 bases in between. There are 14 residues in the CDR3. This CDR3 is CSVEDLSPLYGYTF. The CDR3 bases are TGCAGCGTTGAAGATCTGAGCCCCCTCTATGGCTACACCTTC.

This rearrangement joins TRBV6-2 or TRBV6-3 to TRBJ1-1; D is ambiguous. The CDR3 loop spans 13 amino acids. CDR1 and CDR2 (germline): MNHEY, SVGEGT. Trimming removed 0 bases at V and 11 bases at J, with 13 bases between. The CDR3 nucleotides read TGTGCCAGCAGTTACTCGAACGGGAGGGAGGCTTTCTTT. Protein: CASSYSNGREAFF.